The clone carrying this T cell receptor (beta chain) was detected many times. TCR beta CDR3 regions were amplified from RNA transcripts. The HTBI primer set was used in a first-round RT-PCR of the TCR CDR3. TCRdb ran MiXCR on the multiplex PCR reads and lists one entry per CDR3 protein. The repertoire has more than 300,000 distinct CDR3 sequences, roughly 15% of them found once; the top ten carry 30% to 40%. This CDR3 comprises 18 residues. Germline CDR1 and CDR2: MNHEY and SVGEGT. Trimming took 6 bases from V and 1 from J, leaving 21 bases between them. This record belongs to a study of T cells in Graves' hyperthyroidism and ophthalmopathy.

Sequencing was done on a sample of blood. This sequence joins TRBV6-2 or TRBV6-3 and TRBJ2-2; D remains ambiguous. The clonotype was recovered from a woman between 25 and 40 years old with Graves' hyperthyroidism that later progressed to Graves' ophthalmopathy. CDR3 protein: CASRGYVDLPLNTGELFF. The DNA of the CDR3 is TGTGCCAGCAGAGGTTACGTCGACCTCCCCTTGAACACCGGGGAGCTGTTTTTT.